The 26 T cell receptor beta chains reported below all come from one sample, sequenced in a study of shared clonotypes between healthy human individuals. This table comes from immunoSEQ multiplex PCR, and its TCRdb copy is limited to in-frame clones, with some not included. Of 550,000 to 700,000 clones listed, roughly 72% are singletons. Material: memory CD4+ T cells sorted from blood. Indicated subset: CD45RA-negative fraction. The receptors come from a woman aged 25 to 39 in good health.

This clone was picked up a small number of times. The V call is TRBV18, the J call TRBJ1-5; TRBD1 is a possible D gene (6 bases). The germline V and J ends were trimmed by 6 bases and 0 bases, with 12 bases remaining between them. Germline lookup yields CDR1 KGHSH and CDR2 LQKENI. The CDR3 runs 15 residues. CDR3 sequence (DNA): TGTGCCAGCTCCCGCACAGGGACTAGCAATCAGCCCCAGCATTTT. Translation: CASSRTGTSNQPQHF.

This chain connects TRBV5-6 to TRBJ2-7, with a possible D match to TRBD1 (5 bases). This CDR3 is built from 17 residues. Germline V gene data show CDR1 as SGHDT and CDR2 as YYEEEE. The V end lost 0 bases, the J end lost 6 bases, and 22 bases lay between the germline ends. CDR3 sequence reads: CASSLVPQGFISCEQYF. CDR3 DNA sequence: TGTGCCAGCAGCTTGGTACCTCAGGGTTTTATCTCATGCGAGCAGTACTTC.

This clone was picked up a small number of times. V and J are TRBV30 and TRBJ1-5; D call uncertain. Germline-derived CDR1 and CDR2 are GTSNPN and SVGIG (reference sequence). This CDR3 region has 15 residues. V lost 0 bases, J lost 2 bases, and 11 bases lay in between. Written as DNA, the CDR3 is TGTGCCTGGAGTGTACGGGAGGGCGGCAATCAGCCCCAGCATTTT. This sequence encodes CAWSVREGGNQPQHF. Based on the CDR3 plus reference TRBV30 and TRBJ1-5, the full variable domain is SQTIHQWPATLVQPVGSPLSLECTVEGTSNPNLYWYRQAAGRGLQLLFYSVGIGQISSEVPQNLSASRPQDRQFILSSKKLLLSDSGFYLCAWSVREGGNQPQHFGDGTRLSIL.

The chain recombines TRBV6-5 with TRBJ2-1; the D gene is possibly TRBD2 (6 bases). V gave up 5 bases and J gave up 12 bases, with 17 bases separating them. This CDR3 has 13 residues. CDR1 MNHEY and CDR2 SVGAGI come from the germline V gene. CDR3 amino acids: CASSSSYGRMQFF. CDR3 in DNA: TGTGCCAGCAGTAGCTCCTACGGGAGAATGCAGTTCTTC.

The chain has TRBV28 and TRBJ1-2; maybe TRBD1 (5 bases). Germline CDR1 and CDR2: MDHEN and SYDVKM. The CDR3 has 14 residues. Between the trimmed V and J ends, which lost 6 bases and 3 bases, there was a span of 14 bases. The CDR3 bases are TGTGCCAGCAGCCTAGGGGCCGGAGACTATGGCTACACCTTC. Protein sequence: CASSLGAGDYGYTF.

This clone was observed a handful of times. The rearrangement joins TRBV27 to TRBJ1-5, with 7 nucleotides matching TRBD1. Germline V lookup: CDR1 MNHEY, CDR2 SMNVEV (reference sequence). This CDR3 comprises 13 residues. Losses at the gene ends were 5 bases for V and 5 bases for J; bases not matched to a gene: 3. This chain's CDR3 is CASSGQAYQPQHF. The CDR3 DNA follows: TGTGCCAGCAGTGGACAGGCCTATCAGCCCCAGCATTTT.

The chain employs TRBV7-3 and TRBJ2-5; possible D gene TRBD1, 6 bases. Trimming cost V 2 bases and J 4 bases, with 17 bases left between them. The CDR3 runs 16 residues. The V gene's germline CDR1 is SGHTA and CDR2 FQGTGA. CDR3 protein: CASSLAAGVGGETQYF. As DNA, the CDR3 is TGTGCCAGCAGCTTAGCCGCCGGGGTAGGGGGAGAGACCCAGTACTTC. Filled out from reference TRBV7-3 and TRBJ2-5, the complete variable domain reads GAGVSQTPSNKVTEKGKYVELRCDPISGHTALYWYRQSLGQGPEFLIYFQGTGAADDSGLPNDRFFAVRPEGSVSTLKIQRTERGDSAVYLCASSLAAGVGGETQYFGPGTRLLVL.

This clone was counted a few times. CDR3 in amino acids: CASSRIQGTTEAFF. The CDR3 region has the DNA TGTGCCAGCAGCCGTATCCAGGGGACCACTGAAGCTTTCTTT. The gene calls are TRBV28 and TRBJ1-1, with a tentative D call TRBD1 (6 bases). Germline CDR1 MDHEN, CDR2 SYDVKM. The CDR3 covers 14 residues. V lost 6 bases to trimming and J lost 4 bases, with 15 bases between them.

V gene TRBV27 combines with J gene TRBJ1-4, with 8 bases aligning to TRBD1. CDR1 and CDR2 from the germline V gene are MNHEY and SMNVEV (reference sequence). The V and J ends lost 6 bases and 7 bases, in that order; junction bases with no gene match: 4. The CDR3 covers 13 residues. CDR3 nucleotides: TGTGCCAGCAGGACAGGGGAGGTTGAAAAACTGTTTTTT. This translates into CASRTGEVEKLFF.

The V call is TRBV6-1, the J call TRBJ2-1, with D possibly being TRBD2 (5 bases). The CDR3 has 16 amino acids. Germline V gene data show CDR1 as MNHNS and CDR2 as SASEGT. The V gene lost 4 bases and the J gene lost 0 bases, with 13 bases spanning the gap. Written as DNA, the CDR3 is TGTGCCAGCAGTGGACTACCAGATCGCTCCTACAATGAGCAGTTCTTC. It encodes CASSGLPDRSYNEQFF.

The chain is built from TRBV27 and TRBJ2-3; weak D call: TRBD2 (6 bases). The CDR3 has 14 amino acids. Germline V lookup: CDR1 MNHEY, CDR2 SMNVEV (reference sequence). With 8 bases removed from V and 2 bases from J, the gap between germline ends came to 14 bases. In nucleotides, the CDR3 is TGTGCCAGCCAGCCGGGGGACCACACAGATACGCAGTATTTT. Amino acid sequence: CASQPGDHTDTQYF.

V usage is TRBV19 and J usage is TRBJ2-2, with D possibly being TRBD1 (6 bases). Germline V lookup: CDR1 LNHDA, CDR2 SQIVND (reference sequence). The CDR3 has 17 amino acids. Trimming removed 5 bases from V and 0 bases from J, with 16 bases in between. The CDR3 loop is CASSQSFTGTNTGELFF. DNA of the CDR3: TGTGCCAGTAGTCAGTCATTTACAGGGACGAACACCGGGGAGCTGTTTTTT.

This clone was observed at least ten times. The identical CDR3 is also encoded by other nucleotide sequences in the sample. The CDR3 coding sequence is TGTGCCAGCAGCTTAGACACCTTAAGCAATCAGCCCCAGCATTTT. The encoded protein is CASSLDTLSNQPQHF. The chain is built from TRBV7-2 and TRBJ1-5; D is uncertain. This CDR3 comprises 15 residues. V was trimmed by 1 base and J by 1 base, leaving 8 bases between them. Germline V gene data show CDR1 as SGHTA and CDR2 as FQGNSA. The full variable domain, rest sourced from reference TRBV7-2 and TRBJ1-5, is GAGVSQSPSNKVTEKGKDVELRCDPISGHTALYWYRQSLGQGLEFLIYFQGNSAPDKSGLPSDRFSAERTGGSVSTLTIQRTQQEDSAVYLCASSLDTLSNQPQHFGDGTRLSIL.

This sequence joins TRBV14 and TRBJ2-7; D is possibly TRBD1 (5 bases). The CDR3 length is 13 residues. The germline V and J ends were trimmed by 2 bases and 6 bases, with 11 bases remaining between them. In germline, CDR1 is SGHDN, CDR2 FVKESK. CDR3 DNA: TGTGCCAGCAGCCAATCCAGGGTGGGCGAGCAGTACTTC. Translated, it gives CASSQSRVGEQYF.

The chain links TRBV5-1 to TRBJ2-1, with TRBD2 matching over 7 bases. CDR1 SGHRS and CDR2 YFSETQ come from the germline V gene. This CDR3 region has 15 residues. Trimming cost V 4 bases and J 0 bases; bases outside gene matches: 4. The DNA of the CDR3 is TGCGCCAGCAGCCTAACTAGCGTCTCCTACAATGAGCAGTTCTTC. It encodes CASSLTSVSYNEQFF.

The chain joins TRBV11-2 to TRBJ2-5, with D perhaps matching TRBD1 or TRBD2 (5 bases each). Between the trimmed V and J ends, which lost 1 base and 4 bases, there was a span of 13 bases. The CDR3 extends over 15 amino acids. Germline CDR1 reads SGHAT; CDR2 reads FQNNGV. The CDR3 here is CASSLALGTTETQYF. In DNA form, the CDR3 reads TGTGCCAGCAGCTTAGCATTAGGGACCACAGAGACCCAGTACTTC.

The chain couples TRBV5-4 to TRBJ2-2, with D maybe TRBD2 (5 bases). The germline V gene encodes CDR1 SGHNT and CDR2 YYREEE (reference sequence). The CDR3 covers 15 residues. Trimming left V 3 bases short and J 5 bases short, with 14 bases between. DNA of the CDR3: TGTGCCAGCAGCTCTGGGATCCCGGGAACCGGGGAGCTGTTTTTT. Translating it yields CASSSGIPGTGELFF. Together with reference TRBV5-4 and TRBJ2-2, the CDR3 gives the full variable domain: ETGVTQSPTHLIKTRGQQVTLRCSSQSGHNTVSWYQQALGQGPQFIFQYYREEENGRGNFPPRFSGLQFPNYSSELNVNALELDDSALYLCASSSGIPGTGELFFGEGSRLTVL.

The rearrangement links TRBV6-5 to TRBJ1-1; 7 nucleotides match TRBD1. Germline V gene lookup returns CDR1 MNHEY and CDR2 SVGAGI. Unmatched junction bases numbered 5, after V lost 6 bases and J lost 4 bases. This CDR3 region has 13 residues. CDR3 DNA sequence: TGTGCCAGCAGATTCCGGGACAGCACTGAAGCTTTCTTT. This gives the protein CASRFRDSTEAFF.

V and J are TRBV4-2 and TRBJ1-4; tentatively, D is TRBD1 (5 bases). V was clipped by 4 bases and J by 5 bases, with 8 bases between them. In germline, CDR1 is LGHNA, CDR2 YNFKEQ. The CDR3 is 13 residues long. Here the CDR3 reads CASSRGLNEKLFF. CDR3 DNA: TGTGCCAGCAGCCGGGGGTTAAATGAAAAACTGTTTTTT.

The CDR3 DNA reads TGTGCCAGCAGTTTTCTAGCGGGAGGGCCCTACAATGAGCAGTTCTTC. Translation gives CASSFLAGGPYNEQFF. This rearrangement joins TRBV6-5 to TRBJ2-1; 12 nucleotides line up with TRBD2. The CDR3 runs 16 residues. J was trimmed by 2 bases and V by 4 bases; bases with no gene match: 3. The germline V gene has CDR1 MNHEY and CDR2 SVGAGI.

As concerns this clone: Other nucleotide sequences from this sample produce the same CDR3. The V call is TRBV7-9, the J call TRBJ2-5, with no clear D. CDR1 is SEHNR, CDR2 FQNEAQ, per germline (reference sequence). The CDR3 spans 11 residues. The V gene lost 4 bases and the J gene lost 5 bases, with 5 bases spanning the gap. As DNA, the CDR3 is TGTGCCAGCAGCTCGAGGGAGACCCAGTACTTC. Translated: CASSSRETQYF.

The V gene is TRBV28, the J gene TRBJ1-4; D might be TRBD1 (6 bases). This CDR3 has 15 residues. Trimming stripped 5 bases from V and 6 bases from J, with 16 bases between. Germline V CDR1 and CDR2: MDHEN, SYDVKM. For the CDR3, the DNA is TGTGCCAGCAGTAATGCGAAGGGGGGCGATGAAAAACTGTTTTTT. Translated, it gives CASSNAKGGDEKLFF.

This chain connects TRBV2 to TRBJ2-2; D is uncertain. Germline V gene lookup returns CDR1 SNHLY and CDR2 FYNNEI. The length of the CDR3 is 13 residues. Between the trimmed V and J ends, which lost 4 bases and 7 bases, there was a span of 10 bases. This chain's CDR3 is CASSVILGGELFF. CDR3 in DNA: TGTGCCAGCAGTGTTATACTTGGCGGGGAGCTGTTTTTT.

The V call is TRBV5-4, the J call TRBJ1-1; 9 nucleotides match TRBD1. Germline V gene sequence: CDR1 SGHNT, CDR2 YYREEE (reference sequence). The CDR3 covers 14 residues. The trim removed 4 bases at V and 7 bases at J, leaving 8 bases unmatched. The CDR3 spells CASSNDRGRGEAFF. The CDR3 DNA reads as TGTGCCAGCAGCAACGACAGGGGGAGGGGTGAAGCTTTCTTT. Combining the CDR3 with reference TRBV5-4 and TRBJ1-1 gives the whole variable domain ETGVTQSPTHLIKTRGQQVTLRCSSQSGHNTVSWYQQALGQGPQFIFQYYREEENGRGNFPPRFSGLQFPNYSSELNVNALELDDSALYLCASSNDRGRGEAFFGQGTRLTVV.

V and J are TRBV6-1 and TRBJ2-1, with 9 nucleotides matching TRBD1. V was pared by 6 bases and J by 9 bases, with 12 bases of the junction left unmatched. This CDR3 has 15 amino acids. Germline values: CDR1 MNHNS, CDR2 SASEGT. CDR3 sequence (DNA): TGTGCCAGCAGCACCGGGACAGGGCATTCAGTTGAGCAGTTCTTC. Its protein is CASSTGTGHSVEQFF.

This sequence joins TRBV29-1 and TRBJ2-3, with TRBD2 identical over 11 bases. The J segment lost 2 bases and the V segment lost 6 bases, leaving 7 bases of the junction unmatched. The CDR3 runs 15 residues. The V gene's germline CDR1 is SQVTM and CDR2 ANQGSEA. CDR3 in amino acids: CSVTQGLADTDTQYF. CDR3 DNA: TGCAGCGTCACACAGGGACTAGCGGACACAGATACGCAGTATTTT.